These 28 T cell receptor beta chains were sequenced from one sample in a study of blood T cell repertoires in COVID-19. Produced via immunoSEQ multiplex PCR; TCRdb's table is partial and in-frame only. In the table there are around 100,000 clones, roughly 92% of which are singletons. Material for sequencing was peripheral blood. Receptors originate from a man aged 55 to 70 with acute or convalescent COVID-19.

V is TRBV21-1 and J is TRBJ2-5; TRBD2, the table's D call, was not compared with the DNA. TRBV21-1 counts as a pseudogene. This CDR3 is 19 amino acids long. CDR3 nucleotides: TGTGCCAGCAGCAAGGAGAAAAAAAGGCGGGATGGCCCCAAAGAGACCCAGTACTTC. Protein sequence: CASSKEKKRRDGPKETQYF.

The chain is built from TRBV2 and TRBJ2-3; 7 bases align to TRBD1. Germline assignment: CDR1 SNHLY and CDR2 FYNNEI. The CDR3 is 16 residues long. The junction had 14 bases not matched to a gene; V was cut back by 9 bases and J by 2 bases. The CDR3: CASTGTVAILTDTQYF. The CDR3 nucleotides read TGTGCCAGTACCGGGACAGTCGCCATCCTCACAGATACGCAGTATTTT.

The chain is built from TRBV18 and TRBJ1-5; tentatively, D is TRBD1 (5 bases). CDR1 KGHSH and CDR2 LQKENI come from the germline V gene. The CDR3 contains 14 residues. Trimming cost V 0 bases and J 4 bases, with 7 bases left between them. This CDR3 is CASSPPGGNQPQHF. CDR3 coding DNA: TGTGCCAGCTCACCACCGGGGGGGAATCAGCCCCAGCATTTT.

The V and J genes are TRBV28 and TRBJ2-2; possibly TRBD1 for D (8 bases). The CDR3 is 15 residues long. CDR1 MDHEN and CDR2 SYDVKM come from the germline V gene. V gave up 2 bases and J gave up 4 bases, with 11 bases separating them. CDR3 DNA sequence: TGTGCCAGCAGTTTACACAGGGGGGGCACCGGGGAGCTGTTTTTT. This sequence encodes CASSLHRGGTGELFF.

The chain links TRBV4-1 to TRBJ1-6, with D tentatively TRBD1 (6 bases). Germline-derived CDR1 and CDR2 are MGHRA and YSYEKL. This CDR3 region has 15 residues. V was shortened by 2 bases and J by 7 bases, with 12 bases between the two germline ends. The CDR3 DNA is TGCGCCAGCAGCCAAAGGGACACAACAAATTCACCCCTCCACTTT. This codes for CASSQRDTTNSPLHF.

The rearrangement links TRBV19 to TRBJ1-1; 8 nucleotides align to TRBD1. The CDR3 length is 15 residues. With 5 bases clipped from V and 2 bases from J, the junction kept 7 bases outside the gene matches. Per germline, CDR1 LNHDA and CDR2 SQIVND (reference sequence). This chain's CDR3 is CASSPDRGTNTEAFF. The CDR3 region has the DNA TGTGCCAGTAGTCCCGACAGGGGAACCAACACTGAAGCTTTCTTT.

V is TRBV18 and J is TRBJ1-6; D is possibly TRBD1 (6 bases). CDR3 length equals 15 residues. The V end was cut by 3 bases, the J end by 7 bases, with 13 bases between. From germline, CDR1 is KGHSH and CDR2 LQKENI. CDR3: CASSPSTGSNSPLHF. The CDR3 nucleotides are TGTGCCAGCTCACCCTCGACAGGTTCAAATTCACCCCTCCACTTT. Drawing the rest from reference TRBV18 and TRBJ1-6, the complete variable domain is NAGVMQNPRHLVRRRGQEARLRCSPMKGHSHVYWYRQLPEEGLKFMVYLQKENIIDESGMPKERFSAEFPKEGPSILRIQQVVRGDSAAYFCASSPSTGSNSPLHFGNGTRLTVT.

The CDR3 bases are TGTGCCAGCAGCCAACGACAGGGAGGAAACACCATATATTTT. Its translation is CASSQRQGGNTIYF. V usage is TRBV3-1 (or the pseudogene TRBV3-2) and J usage is TRBJ1-3, with 7 nucleotides matching TRBD1. The junction had 2 bases not matched to a gene; V was cut back by 2 bases and J by 4 bases. The length of the CDR3 is 14 residues. CDR1 LGHDT and CDR2 YNNKEL come from the germline V gene (reference sequence).

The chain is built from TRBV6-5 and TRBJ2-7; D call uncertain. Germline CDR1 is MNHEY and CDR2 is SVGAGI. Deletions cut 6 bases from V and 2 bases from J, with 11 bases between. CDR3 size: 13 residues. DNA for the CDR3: TGTGCCAGCAGCGTTGAGCTCCCCTACGAGCAGTACGTC. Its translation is CASSVELPYEQYV.

The CDR3 sequence is CAWNDRGRAETQYF. Here the CDR3 DNA reads TGTGCCTGGAATGACAGGGGGCGAGCGGAGACCCAGTACTTC. The V call is TRBV30, the J call TRBJ2-5, with 10 bases aligning to TRBD1. Trimming took 4 bases from V and 5 from J; bases not matched to a gene: 7. The CDR3 consists of 14 residues. Germline values: CDR1 GTSNPN, CDR2 SVGIG (reference sequence).

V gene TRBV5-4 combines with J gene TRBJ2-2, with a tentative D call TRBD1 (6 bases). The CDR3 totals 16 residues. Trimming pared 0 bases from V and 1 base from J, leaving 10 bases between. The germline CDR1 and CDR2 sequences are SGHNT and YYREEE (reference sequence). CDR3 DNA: TGTGCCAGCAGCTTGGATACAGGGCGGAACACCGGGGAGCTGTTTTTT. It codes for CASSLDTGRNTGELFF. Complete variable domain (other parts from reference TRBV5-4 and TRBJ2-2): ETGVTQSPTHLIKTRGQQVTLRCSSQSGHNTVSWYQQALGQGPQFIFQYYREEENGRGNFPPRFSGLQFPNYSSELNVNALELDDSALYLCASSLDTGRNTGELFFGEGSRLTVL.

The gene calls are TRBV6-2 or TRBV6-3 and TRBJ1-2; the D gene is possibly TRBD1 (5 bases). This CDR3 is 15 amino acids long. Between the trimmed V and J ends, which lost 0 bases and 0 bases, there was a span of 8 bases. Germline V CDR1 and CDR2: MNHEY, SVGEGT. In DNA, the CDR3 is TGTGCCAGCAGTTACTCAGGGGCAACTAACTATGGCTACACCTTC. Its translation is CASSYSGATNYGYTF.

CDR3 coding DNA: TGTGCCAGCAGCGTGACATTGACCGGCAATGAGCAGTTCTTC. The encoded protein is CASSVTLTGNEQFF. The chain couples TRBV9 to TRBJ2-1; D uncertain. Germline loops: CDR1 SGDLS, CDR2 YYNGEE. CDR3 length: 14 amino acids. V was trimmed by 2 bases and J by 6 bases, leaving 12 bases between them.

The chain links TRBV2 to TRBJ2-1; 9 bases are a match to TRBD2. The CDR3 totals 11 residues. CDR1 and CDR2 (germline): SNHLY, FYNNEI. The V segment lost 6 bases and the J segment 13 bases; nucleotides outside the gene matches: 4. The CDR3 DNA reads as TGTGCCAGCAGCCTTAGCGGGGGCCAGTTCTTC. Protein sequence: CASSLSGGQFF.

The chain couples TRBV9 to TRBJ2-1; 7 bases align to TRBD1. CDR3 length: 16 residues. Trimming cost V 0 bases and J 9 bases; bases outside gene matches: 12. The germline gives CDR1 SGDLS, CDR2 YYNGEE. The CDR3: CASSVDPAGGRSEQFF. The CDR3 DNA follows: TGTGCCAGCAGCGTAGACCCGGCAGGGGGTAGGAGTGAGCAGTTCTTC.

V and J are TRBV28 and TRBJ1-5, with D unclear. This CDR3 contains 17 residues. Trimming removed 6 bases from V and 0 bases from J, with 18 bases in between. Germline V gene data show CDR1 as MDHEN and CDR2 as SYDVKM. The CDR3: CASSSPSVSRSNQPQHF. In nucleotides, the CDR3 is TGTGCCAGCAGCTCCCCCTCGGTTAGCCGTAGCAATCAGCCCCAGCATTTT.

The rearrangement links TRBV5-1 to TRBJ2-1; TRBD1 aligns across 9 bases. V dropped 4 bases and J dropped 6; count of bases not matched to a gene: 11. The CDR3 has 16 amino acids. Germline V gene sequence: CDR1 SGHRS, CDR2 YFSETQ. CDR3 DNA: TGCGCCAGCAGCCCGGGGACAGGGTCGATCTCCAATGAGCAGTTCTTC. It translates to CASSPGTGSISNEQFF.

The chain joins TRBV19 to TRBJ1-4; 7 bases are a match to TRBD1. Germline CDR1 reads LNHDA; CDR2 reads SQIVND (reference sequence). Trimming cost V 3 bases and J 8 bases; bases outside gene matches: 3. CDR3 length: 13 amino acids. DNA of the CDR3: TGTGCCAGTAGTATTGACAGGGAAGAAAAACTGTTTTTT. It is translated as CASSIDREEKLFF.

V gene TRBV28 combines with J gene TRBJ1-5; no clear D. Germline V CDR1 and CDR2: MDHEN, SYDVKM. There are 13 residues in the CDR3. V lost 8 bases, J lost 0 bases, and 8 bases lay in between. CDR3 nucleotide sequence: TGTGCCAGCTGGGCCGTTAGCAATCAGCCCCAGCATTTT. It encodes CASWAVSNQPQHF.

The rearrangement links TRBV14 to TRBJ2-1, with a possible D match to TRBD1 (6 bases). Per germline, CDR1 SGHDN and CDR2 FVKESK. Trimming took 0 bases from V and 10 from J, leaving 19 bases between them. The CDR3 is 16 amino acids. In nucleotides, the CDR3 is TGTGCCAGCAGCCAAGAATCCGGGACAACTAAGGGGGAGCAGTTCTTC. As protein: CASSQESGTTKGEQFF.

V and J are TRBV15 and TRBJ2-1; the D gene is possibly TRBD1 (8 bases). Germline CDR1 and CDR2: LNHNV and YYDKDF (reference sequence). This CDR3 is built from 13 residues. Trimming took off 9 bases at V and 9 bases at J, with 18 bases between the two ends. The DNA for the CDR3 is TGTGCCACTAGAGGACAGGGAGGGGGTGAGCAGTTCTTC. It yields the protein CATRGQGGGEQFF.

In nucleotides, the CDR3 is TGTGCCAGCAGGATACCTAGCGGGAGTGGTGGAGATACGCAGTATTTT. Protein product: CASRIPSGSGGDTQYF. The V call is TRBV28, the J call TRBJ2-3; 10 bases align to TRBD2. V dropped 6 bases and J dropped 5; count of bases not matched to a gene: 11. CDR3 length: 16 amino acids. CDR1 and CDR2 (germline): MDHEN, SYDVKM. Combining the CDR3 with reference TRBV28 and TRBJ2-3 gives the whole variable domain DVKVTQSSRYLVKRTGEKVFLECVQDMDHENMFWYRQDPGLGLRLIYFSYDVKMKEKGDIPEGYSVSREKKERFSLILESASTNQTSMYLCASRIPSGSGGDTQYFGPGTRLTVL.

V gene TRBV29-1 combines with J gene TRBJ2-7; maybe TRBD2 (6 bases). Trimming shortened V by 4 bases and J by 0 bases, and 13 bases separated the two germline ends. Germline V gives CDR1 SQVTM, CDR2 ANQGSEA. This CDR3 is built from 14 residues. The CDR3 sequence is CSVVRAGHSYEQYV. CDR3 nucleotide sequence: TGCAGCGTTGTTCGAGCGGGCCACTCCTACGAGCAGTACGTC.

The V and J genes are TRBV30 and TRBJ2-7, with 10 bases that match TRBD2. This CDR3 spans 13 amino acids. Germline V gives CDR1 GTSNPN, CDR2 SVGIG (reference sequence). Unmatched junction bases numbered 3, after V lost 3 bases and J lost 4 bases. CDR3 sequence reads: CAWSLAGVYEQYF. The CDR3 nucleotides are TGTGCCTGGAGCCTAGCGGGAGTATACGAGCAGTACTTC. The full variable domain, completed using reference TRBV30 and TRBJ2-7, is SQTIHQWPATLVQPVGSPLSLECTVEGTSNPNLYWYRQAAGRGLQLLFYSVGIGQISSEVPQNLSASRPQDRQFILSSKKLLLSDSGFYLCAWSLAGVYEQYFGPGTRLTVT.

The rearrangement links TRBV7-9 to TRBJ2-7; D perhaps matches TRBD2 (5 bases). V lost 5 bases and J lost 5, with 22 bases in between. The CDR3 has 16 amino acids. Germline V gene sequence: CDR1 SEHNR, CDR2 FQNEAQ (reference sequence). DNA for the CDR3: TGTGCCAGCAGCCAAGCGGTAGGAACCATGTACCACGAGCAGTACTTC. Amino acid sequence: CASSQAVGTMYHEQYF.

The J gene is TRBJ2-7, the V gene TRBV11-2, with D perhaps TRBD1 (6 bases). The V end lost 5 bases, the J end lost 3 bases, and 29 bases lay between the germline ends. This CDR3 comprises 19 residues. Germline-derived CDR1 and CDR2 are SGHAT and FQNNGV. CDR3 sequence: CASSPSFLGGAPAFYEQYF. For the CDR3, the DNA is TGTGCCAGCAGCCCCTCCTTCCTAGGGGGAGCGCCCGCCTTCTACGAGCAGTACTTC.

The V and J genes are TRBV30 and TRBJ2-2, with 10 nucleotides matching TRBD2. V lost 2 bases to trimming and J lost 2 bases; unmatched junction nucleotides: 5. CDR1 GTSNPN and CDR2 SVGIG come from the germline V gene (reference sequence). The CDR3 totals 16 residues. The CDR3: CAWSTGTSVNTGELFF. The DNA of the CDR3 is TGTGCCTGGAGTACCGGGACTAGCGTTAACACCGGGGAGCTGTTTTTT.

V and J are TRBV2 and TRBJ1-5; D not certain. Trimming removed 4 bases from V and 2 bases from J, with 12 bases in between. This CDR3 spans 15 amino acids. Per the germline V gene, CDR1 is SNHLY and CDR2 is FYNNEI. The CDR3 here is CASSGGSGGNQPQHF. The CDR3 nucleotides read TGTGCCAGCAGTGGTGGATCTGGAGGCAATCAGCCCCAGCATTTT.